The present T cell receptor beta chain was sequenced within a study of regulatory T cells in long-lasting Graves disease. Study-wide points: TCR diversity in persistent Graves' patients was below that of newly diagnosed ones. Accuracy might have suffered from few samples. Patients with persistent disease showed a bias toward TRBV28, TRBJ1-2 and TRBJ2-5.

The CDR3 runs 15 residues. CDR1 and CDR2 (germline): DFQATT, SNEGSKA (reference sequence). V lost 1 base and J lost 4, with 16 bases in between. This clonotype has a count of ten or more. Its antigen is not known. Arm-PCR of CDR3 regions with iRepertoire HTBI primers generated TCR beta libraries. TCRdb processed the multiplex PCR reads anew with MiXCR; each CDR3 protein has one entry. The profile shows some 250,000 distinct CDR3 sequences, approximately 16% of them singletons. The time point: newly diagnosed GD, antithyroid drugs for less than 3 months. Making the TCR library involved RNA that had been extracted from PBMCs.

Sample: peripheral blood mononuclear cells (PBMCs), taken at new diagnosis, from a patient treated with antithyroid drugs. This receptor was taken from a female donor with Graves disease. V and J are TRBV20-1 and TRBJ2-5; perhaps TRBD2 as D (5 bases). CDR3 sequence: CSARALTTSGETQYF. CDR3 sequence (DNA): TGCAGTGCTAGAGCTCTGACTACATCGGGAGAGACCCAGTACTTC.